A single sample gave rise to the 24 T cell receptor beta chains below, sequenced in a study of CD8 T cells in Susac syndrome. When the RNA was reverse transcribed, random hexamers were used with an input of about 0.5 to 1 ug. TCRdb reanalysed the immunoSEQ multiplex PCR reads using MiXCR and keeps one entry per CDR3 protein. The sample holds hundreds of thousands of distinct CDR3 sequences; around 85% are singletons and the top ten take about 0.1%. What was sequenced was CD8+ T cells from PBMCs. Receptors were obtained from a human donor with multiple sclerosis.

The chain joins TRBV2 to TRBJ2-7, with TRBD2 matching over 10 bases. Per the germline V gene, CDR1 is SNHLY and CDR2 is FYNNEI. The CDR3 runs to 14 residues. V lost 4 bases to trimming and J lost 3 bases; unmatched junction nucleotides: 3. CDR3 sequence: CASSGSSGSYEQYF. The CDR3 region has the DNA TGTGCCAGCAGTGGGTCTAGCGGGAGCTACGAGCAGTACTTC.

This chain connects TRBV7-9 to TRBJ2-7; 7 bases map to TRBD1. Per the germline V gene, CDR1 is SEHNR and CDR2 is FQNEAQ (reference sequence). After removal of 4 bases from V and 5 bases from J, the junction contained 20 bases not matched to a gene. The CDR3 length is 18 residues. The CDR3 nucleotides read TGTGCCAGCAGCTACGAATACCGACAGGGCATCATTTCCCACGAGCAGTACTTC. This sequence encodes CASSYEYRQGIISHEQYF.

The chain has TRBV4-1 and TRBJ2-3; 10 bases are a match to TRBD2. This CDR3 has 14 residues. The ends lost 0 bases at V and 14 bases at J; junction bases unmatched: 8. Germline assignment: CDR1 MGHRA and CDR2 YSYEKL. The CDR3 region is CASSQESSGRPPYF. The CDR3 nucleotides are TGCGCCAGCAGCCAAGAATCTAGCGGGAGACCCCCGTATTTT.

The rearrangement joins TRBV5-6 to TRBJ2-5; TRBD2 aligns across 14 bases. J lost 4 bases, V lost 3 bases, and 2 bases had no gene match. Germline assignment: CDR1 SGHDT and CDR2 YYEEEE. CDR3 length equals 15 residues. In nucleotides, the CDR3 is TGTGCCAGCAGCTGGGGACTAGCGGGAGTAGAGACCCAGTACTTC. Residues: CASSWGLAGVETQYF. Together with reference TRBV5-6 and TRBJ2-5, the CDR3 gives the full variable domain: DAGVTQSPTHLIKTRGQQVTLRCSPKSGHDTVSWYQQALGQGPQFIFQYYEEEERQRGNFPDRFSGHQFPNYSSELNVNALLLGDSALYLCASSWGLAGVETQYFGPGTRLLVL.

The rearrangement uses TRBV4-1 and TRBJ1-3; D not resolved. The CDR3 covers 15 residues. The V and J ends lost 1 base and 0 bases respectively, with 7 bases between them. CDR1 is MGHRA and CDR2 is YSYEKL in the germline V gene. For the CDR3, the DNA is TGCGCCAGCAGCCAAGGCATTATCTCTGGAAACACCATATATTTT. Translated, it gives CASSQGIISGNTIYF.

This clonotype is a singleton in its sample. This chain joins TRBV29-1 and TRBJ2-7, with D possibly matching TRBD2 (7 bases). Trimming shortened V by 4 bases and J by 1 base, and 20 bases separated the two germline ends. Germline values: CDR1 SQVTM, CDR2 ANQGSEA. The CDR3 loop spans 16 amino acids. The CDR3 reads CSVATGGGSGSYEQYF. DNA for the CDR3: TGCAGCGTTGCGACGGGGGGCGGGAGTGGGTCCTACGAGCAGTACTTC.

The gene calls are TRBV20-1 and TRBJ1-6, with D possibly being TRBD1 (6 bases). V lost 6 bases to trimming and J lost 0 bases, with 12 bases between them. The V gene's germline CDR1 is DFQATT and CDR2 SNEGSKA (reference sequence). The CDR3 loop spans 15 amino acids. CDR3 sequence (DNA): TGCAGTGCCCGACAGGAGAGCTCCTATAATTCACCCCTCCACTTT. Its protein is CSARQESSYNSPLHF.

This clonotype was counted once. CDR3 sequence (DNA): TGCAGTGCTAGAGACTTTCTTGAGGCCTACAATGAGCAGTTCTTC. It encodes CSARDFLEAYNEQFF. This chain connects TRBV20-1 to TRBJ2-1; D uncertain. V was clipped by 0 bases and J by 2 bases, with 11 bases between them. The CDR3 has 15 amino acids. Germline CDR1 and CDR2: DFQATT and SNEGSKA (reference sequence).

The gene calls are TRBV12-3 or TRBV12-4 and TRBJ2-1, with a weak D call TRBD1 (6 bases). Trimming pared 5 bases from V and 0 bases from J, leaving 20 bases between. The CDR3 is made up of 18 amino acids. The CDR3 sequence is CASSITDSSLSSYNEQFF. The CDR3 DNA is TGTGCCAGCAGTATAACGGACAGCTCACTAAGCTCCTACAATGAGCAGTTCTTC.

The rearrangement uses TRBV30 and TRBJ2-7; a weak D match, TRBD2 (6 bases). The germline V gene encodes CDR1 GTSNPN and CDR2 SVGIG (reference sequence). CDR3 length: 15 amino acids. The germline V and J ends were trimmed by 0 bases and 3 bases, with 15 bases remaining between them. The CDR3 sequence: CAWSVSSGGYYEQYF. CDR3 in DNA: TGTGCCTGGAGTGTGTCCTCCGGGGGTTACTACGAGCAGTACTTC.

The chain is built from TRBV13 and TRBJ2-5; TRBD2 matches 9 bases. The V gene's germline CDR1 is PRHDT and CDR2 FYEKMQ (reference sequence). Trimming took 5 bases from V and 7 from J; bases not matched to a gene: 14. This CDR3 has 16 residues. The CDR3 reads CASSRNPLAGEGTQYF. The CDR3 DNA follows: TGTGCCAGCAGCCGTAACCCCTTAGCGGGAGAAGGGACCCAGTACTTC.

This clonotype appeared a few times. The chain combines TRBV6-6 with TRBJ2-5, with TRBD1 matching 12 bases. Losses at the gene ends were 5 bases for V and 5 bases for J; bases not matched to a gene: 6. The CDR3 length is 15 residues. Germline CDR1 is MNHNY and CDR2 is SVGAGI (reference sequence). The CDR3 spells CASSPGTGGRETQYF. The CDR3 DNA follows: TGTGCCAGCAGTCCGGGGACAGGGGGCAGGGAGACCCAGTACTTC.

The chain has TRBV9 and TRBJ2-5; no reliable D call. Germline-derived CDR1 and CDR2 are SGDLS and YYNGEE. With 0 bases removed from V and 1 base from J, the gap between germline ends came to 10 bases. The CDR3 runs 15 residues. The CDR3: CASSVGGLGQETQYF. The CDR3 DNA is TGTGCCAGCAGCGTAGGAGGCCTGGGCCAAGAGACCCAGTACTTC.

The chain employs TRBV6-1 and TRBJ2-7; 8 nucleotides match TRBD1. CDR3 length: 16 residues. Germline V lookup: CDR1 MNHNS, CDR2 SASEGT. V shed 6 bases and J 0 bases; nucleotides not matched to a gene: 10. The CDR3 sequence is CASSPRQGPSSYEQYF. The CDR3, as DNA: TGTGCCAGCAGCCCTCGACAGGGGCCTTCCTCCTACGAGCAGTACTTC.

The chain joins TRBV2 to TRBJ1-1; D gene ambiguous. Germline CDR1 SNHLY, CDR2 FYNNEI. The V end lost 5 bases, the J end lost 4 bases, and 14 bases lay between the germline ends. This CDR3 is built from 14 residues. Written as DNA, the CDR3 is TGTGCCAGCAGTAGTGAGGCCACGGGCACTGAAGCTTTCTTT. Translated: CASSSEATGTEAFF.

The chain has TRBV6-5 and TRBJ2-7; 10 positions match TRBD1. CDR3 length equals 13 residues. With V trimmed by 5 bases and J by 5 bases, 3 bases remained unmatched. Germline CDR1 MNHEY, CDR2 SVGAGI. In DNA form, the CDR3 reads TGTGCCAGCAGTACGACAGGGGGCGACGAGCAGTACTTC. Its protein product is CASSTTGGDEQYF.

The chain has TRBV3-1 and TRBJ2-3, with 7 nucleotides matching TRBD2. CDR3 size: 15 residues. Germline values: CDR1 LGHDT, CDR2 YNNKEL (reference sequence). Losses at the gene ends were 1 base for V and 2 bases for J; bases not matched to a gene: 3. CDR3 region: CASSQGLAATDTQYF. For the CDR3, the DNA is TGTGCCAGCAGCCAAGGGCTAGCGGCCACAGATACGCAGTATTTT.

The genes are TRBV7-9 and TRBJ1-1; 8 bases match TRBD1. V shed 1 base, J shed 7 bases, and the junction held 2 bases outside the gene matches. Germline V CDR1 and CDR2: SEHNR, FQNEAQ (reference sequence). This CDR3 spans 13 amino acids. The CDR3 DNA reads as TGTGCCAGCAGCTTAGGGACAGGGTTTGAAGCTTTCTTT. Its translation is CASSLGTGFEAFF.

This clonotype has a handful of counts. The rearrangement links TRBV6-2 or TRBV6-3 to TRBJ2-7; weak D call: TRBD1 (7 bases). CDR3 length equals 14 residues. Trimming took off 6 bases at V and 6 bases at J, with 18 bases between the two ends. CDR1 MNHEY and CDR2 SVGEGT come from the germline V gene. The CDR3 nucleotides are TGTGCCAGCAGCCTCCTTCAGGGGGGTTTCGAGCAGTACTTC. Amino acid sequence: CASSLLQGGFEQYF.

V usage is TRBV6-5 and J usage is TRBJ1-2; TRBD1 is a possible D gene (5 bases). The CDR3 runs to 16 residues. Germline CDR1 MNHEY, CDR2 SVGAGI. V lost 0 bases and J 5 bases, leaving 16 bases between the germline ends. The CDR3 is CASSYSTLGRMYGYTF. The CDR3 nucleotides are TGTGCCAGCAGTTACTCGACATTGGGGCGCATGTATGGCTACACCTTC.

The V call is TRBV14, the J call TRBJ2-1; 8 nucleotides line up with TRBD2. The V gene end was trimmed by 4 bases and the J gene end by 3 bases; junction bases not matched to a gene: 11. Looked up from germline, CDR1 is SGHDN and CDR2 is FVKESK. CDR3 length: 17 amino acids. For the CDR3, the DNA is TGTGCCAGCAGCCCGTGGGGAATAGCGGGGAACTACAATGAGCAGTTCTTC. Its protein is CASSPWGIAGNYNEQFF.

This sequence joins TRBV7-6 and TRBJ2-2; tentative D call: TRBD1 (6 bases). Germline V CDR1 and CDR2: SGHVS, FNYEAQ. CDR3 length: 16 amino acids. Trimming removed 5 bases at V and 4 bases at J, with 17 bases between. CDR3: CASSKRGVRGTGELFF. CDR3 DNA sequence: TGTGCCAGCAGCAAGCGAGGAGTCAGGGGCACCGGGGAGCTGTTTTTT.

This chain uses TRBV5-1 with TRBJ1-1, with D possibly being TRBD1 (5 bases). CDR1 is SGHRS, CDR2 YFSETQ, per germline. The ends were cut back, 4 bases at V and 6 bases at J, with 16 bases in the middle. The CDR3 length is 14 residues. CDR3 protein: CASSVGGIDPEAFF. DNA for the CDR3: TGCGCCAGCAGCGTCGGGGGAATTGACCCTGAAGCTTTCTTT.

The chain carries TRBV30 and TRBJ2-3, with D perhaps given as TRBD1 or TRBD2 (6 bases each). The length of the CDR3 is 12 residues. The V end lost 5 bases, the J end lost 6 bases, and 12 bases lay between the germline ends. Germline-derived CDR1 and CDR2 are GTSNPN and SVGIG (reference sequence). The DNA of the CDR3 is TGTGCCTGGGGGAGAGGGGGGGATACGCAGTATTTT. Translated, it gives CAWGRGGDTQYF.